This TCR beta chain was recorded in a study of T cells in Graves' hyperthyroidism and ophthalmopathy. The germline V gene has CDR1 MNHEY and CDR2 SMNVEV (reference sequence). The V segment lost 5 bases and the J segment 3 bases; nucleotides outside the gene matches: 6. The CDR3 totals 15 residues. TCR beta CDR3 regions were amplified from RNA. With the HTBI primer set, the TCR CDR3 went through a first round of RT-PCR. TCRdb called the multiplex PCR reads again in MiXCR, with one record for every CDR3 protein. The sample has roughly 99,000 distinct CDR3 sequences; approximately 15% are singletons. This clonotype has at least ten counts. What it binds is not known. Study conclusions and caveats: Most expanded thyroid clonotypes above 0.001 recurred in blood.

The source of the PBMCs was more than 9.5 ml of fresh peripheral blood. The specimen was blood. This TCR was recovered from a woman aged 45-59 years with Graves' hyperthyroidism. This chain joins TRBV27 and TRBJ1-3, with 8 bases fitting TRBD1. The CDR3 region is CASSRTGGSGNTIYF. As DNA, the CDR3 is TGTGCCAGCAGTCGAACAGGGGGAAGTGGAAACACCATATATTTT.